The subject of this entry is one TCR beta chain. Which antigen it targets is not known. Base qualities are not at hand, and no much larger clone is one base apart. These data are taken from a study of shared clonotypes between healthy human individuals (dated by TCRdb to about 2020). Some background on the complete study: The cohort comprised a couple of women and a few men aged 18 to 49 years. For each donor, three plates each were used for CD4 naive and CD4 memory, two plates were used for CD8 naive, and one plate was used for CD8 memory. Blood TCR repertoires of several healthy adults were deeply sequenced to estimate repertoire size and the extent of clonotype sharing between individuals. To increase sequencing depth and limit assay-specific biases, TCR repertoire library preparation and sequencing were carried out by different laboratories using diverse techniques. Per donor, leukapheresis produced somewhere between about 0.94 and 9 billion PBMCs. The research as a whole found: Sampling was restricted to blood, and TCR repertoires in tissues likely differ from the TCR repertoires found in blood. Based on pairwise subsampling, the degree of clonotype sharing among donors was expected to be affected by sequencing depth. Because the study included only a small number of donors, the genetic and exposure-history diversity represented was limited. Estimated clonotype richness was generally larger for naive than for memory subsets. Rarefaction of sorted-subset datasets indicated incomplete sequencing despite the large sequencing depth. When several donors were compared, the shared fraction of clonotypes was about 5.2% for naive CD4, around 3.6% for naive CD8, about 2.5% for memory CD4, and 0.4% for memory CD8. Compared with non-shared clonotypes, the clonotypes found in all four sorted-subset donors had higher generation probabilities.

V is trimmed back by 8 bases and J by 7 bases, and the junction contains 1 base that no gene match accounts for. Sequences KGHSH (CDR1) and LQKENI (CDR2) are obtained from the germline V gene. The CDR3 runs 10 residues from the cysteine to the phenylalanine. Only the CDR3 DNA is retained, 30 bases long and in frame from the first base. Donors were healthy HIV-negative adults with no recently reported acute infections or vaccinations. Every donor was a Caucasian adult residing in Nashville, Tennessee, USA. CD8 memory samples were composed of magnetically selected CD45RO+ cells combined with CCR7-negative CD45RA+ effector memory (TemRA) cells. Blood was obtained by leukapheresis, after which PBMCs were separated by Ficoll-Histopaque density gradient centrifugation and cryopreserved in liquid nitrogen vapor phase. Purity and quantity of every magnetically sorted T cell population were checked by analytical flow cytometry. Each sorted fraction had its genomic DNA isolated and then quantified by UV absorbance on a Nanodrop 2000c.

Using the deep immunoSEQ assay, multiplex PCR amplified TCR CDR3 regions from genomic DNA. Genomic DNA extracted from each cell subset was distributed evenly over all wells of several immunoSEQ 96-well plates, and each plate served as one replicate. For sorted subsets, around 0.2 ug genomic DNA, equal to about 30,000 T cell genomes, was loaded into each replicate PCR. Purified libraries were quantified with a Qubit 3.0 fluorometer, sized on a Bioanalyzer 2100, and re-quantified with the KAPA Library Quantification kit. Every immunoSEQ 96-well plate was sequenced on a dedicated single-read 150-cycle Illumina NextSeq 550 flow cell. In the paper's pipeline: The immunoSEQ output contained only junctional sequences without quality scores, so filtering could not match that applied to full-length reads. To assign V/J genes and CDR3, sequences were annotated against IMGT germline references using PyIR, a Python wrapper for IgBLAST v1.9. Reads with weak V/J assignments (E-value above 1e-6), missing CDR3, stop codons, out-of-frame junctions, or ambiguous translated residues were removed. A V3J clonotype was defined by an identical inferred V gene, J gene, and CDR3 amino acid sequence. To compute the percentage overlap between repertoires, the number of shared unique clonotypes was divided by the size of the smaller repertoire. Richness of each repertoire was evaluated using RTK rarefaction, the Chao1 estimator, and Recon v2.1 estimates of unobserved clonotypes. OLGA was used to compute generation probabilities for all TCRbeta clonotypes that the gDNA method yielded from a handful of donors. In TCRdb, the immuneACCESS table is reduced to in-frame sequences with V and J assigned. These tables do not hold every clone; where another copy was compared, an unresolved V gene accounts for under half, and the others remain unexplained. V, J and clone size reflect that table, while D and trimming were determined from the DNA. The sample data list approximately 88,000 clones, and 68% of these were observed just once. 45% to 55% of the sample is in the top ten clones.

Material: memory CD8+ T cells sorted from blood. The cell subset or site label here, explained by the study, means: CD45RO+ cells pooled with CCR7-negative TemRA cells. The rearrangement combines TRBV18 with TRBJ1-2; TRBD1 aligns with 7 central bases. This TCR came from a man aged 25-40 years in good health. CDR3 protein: CASRGLGYTF. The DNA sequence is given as TGTGCCAGCAGGGGGCTTGGCTACACCTTC.